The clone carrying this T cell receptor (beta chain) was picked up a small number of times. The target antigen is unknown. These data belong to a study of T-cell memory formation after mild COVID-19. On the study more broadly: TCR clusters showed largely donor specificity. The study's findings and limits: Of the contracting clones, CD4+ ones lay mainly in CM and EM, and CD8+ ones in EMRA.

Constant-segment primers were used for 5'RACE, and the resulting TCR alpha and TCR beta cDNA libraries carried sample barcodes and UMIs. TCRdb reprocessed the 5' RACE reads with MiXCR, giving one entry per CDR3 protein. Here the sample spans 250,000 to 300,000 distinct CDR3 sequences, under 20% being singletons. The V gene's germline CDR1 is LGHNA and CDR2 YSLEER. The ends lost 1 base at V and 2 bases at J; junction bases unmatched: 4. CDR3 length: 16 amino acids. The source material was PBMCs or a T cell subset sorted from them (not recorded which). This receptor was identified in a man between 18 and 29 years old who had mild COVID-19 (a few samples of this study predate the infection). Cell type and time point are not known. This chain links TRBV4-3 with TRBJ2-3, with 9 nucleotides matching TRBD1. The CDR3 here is CASSQGDRGTTDTQYF. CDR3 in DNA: TGCGCCAGCAGCCAAGGAGACAGGGGGACCACAGATACGCAGTATTTT.